The clone carrying this TCR beta chain was detected only a few times. Its antigen is unknown. The data stem from a study of tumor and adjacent non-tumor tissue in lung cancer. Background on the study: The cohort had about a dozen adenocarcinoma, a couple of squamous cell and 1 small cell patients. General study findings and limits: TCR diversity was significantly greater in tumor than normal lung tissue. Top 100 clones took a larger repertoire share in normal lung.

Three rounds of nested PCR, following a modified ARM-PCR protocol, produced the TCRbeta library. TCRdb fed the multiplex PCR reads into MiXCR, producing one record per CDR3 protein. The table includes around 71,000 distinct CDR3 sequences, around 70% detected once. No cell sorting was done before RNA was extracted from the tissue. Newly diagnosed lung cancer patients had thoracic surgery in China, August–late 2014, without prior chemotherapy. CDR1 and CDR2 (germline): DFQATT, SNEGSKA (reference sequence). This CDR3 comprises 14 residues. V dropped 1 base and J dropped 0 bases, with 10 bases sitting between them.

The sequenced sample consisted of lung tumor tissue. The V call is TRBV20-1, the J call TRBJ2-7; D is perhaps TRBD2 (6 bases). The sequence was obtained from a woman in her 40s with non-small cell lung cancer. The CDR3 loop reads CSARVEDYSYEQYF. Here the CDR3 DNA reads TGCAGTGCTAGAGTAGAGGACTACTCCTACGAGCAGTACTTC.